Below are 19 T cell receptor beta chains sequenced from a single sample in a study of immune cell composition in non-small cell lung cancer. Normal lung was taken at the farthest possible site, at least 3 cm from tumour. Generated by immunoSEQ multiplex PCR, the TCRdb table keeps only in-frame clones and is missing some. Of thousands of clones in the sample, roughly two thirds were seen once. These sequences were also reported in another study, on CD4 T cells in lung cancer.

The sample was non-adjacent lung tissue. These receptors were taken from a human donor with non-small cell lung cancer.

This chain connects TRBV7-8 to TRBJ2-1; 11 bases match TRBD2. Looked up from germline, CDR1 is SGHVS and CDR2 is FQNEAQ. With V trimmed by 2 bases and J by 8 bases, 5 bases remained unmatched. CDR3 length: 15 amino acids. For the CDR3, the DNA is TGTGCCAGCAGCTTAACTAGCGGGAGTTTTGATGAGCAGTTCTTC. Residues: CASSLTSGSFDEQFF.

The rearrangement joins TRBV6-1 to TRBJ2-3, with TRBD1 identical over 9 bases. The CDR3 is 14 residues long. Germline lookup yields CDR1 MNHNS and CDR2 SASEGT. Trimming cost V 6 bases and J 4 bases; bases outside gene matches: 5. The CDR3 DNA reads as TGTGCCAGCAGCGCCGGGACAGGGTCAGATACGCAGTATTTT. Its protein product is CASSAGTGSDTQYF.

The chain recombines TRBV5-8 with TRBJ1-5; 9 bases are a match to TRBD1. The CDR3 runs to 14 residues. The germline V gene has CDR1 SGHTS and CDR2 YDEGEE. Germline trimming cut 4 bases from V and 7 bases from J; bases unmatched to any gene: 6. The DNA for the CDR3 is TGTGCCAGCAGCCAAAGGACAGGGGTCCAGCCCCAGCATTTT. Its translation: CASSQRTGVQPQHF. The full variable domain, in which reference TRBV5-8 and TRBJ1-5 provide the parts outside the CDR3, is EAGVTQSPTHLIKTRGQQATLRCSPISGHTSVYWYQQALGLGLQFLLWYDEGEERNRGNFPPRFSGRQFPNYSSELNVNALELEDSALYLCASSQRTGVQPQHFGDGTRLSIL.

The chain has TRBV6-1 and TRBJ2-7, with 9 positions matching TRBD2. CDR1 is MNHNS and CDR2 is SASEGT in the germline V gene. The CDR3 extends over 16 amino acids. V lost 4 bases, J lost 5 bases, and 12 bases stayed unmatched. The CDR3 nucleotides are TGTGCCAGCAGTGCGGGCCGCGGGGGGGGCCGAAACGAGCAGTACTTC. Translation gives CASSAGRGGGRNEQYF.

The V gene is TRBV7-2, the J gene TRBJ2-5; D may be TRBD1 (5 bases). V gave up 5 bases and J gave up 9 bases, with 16 bases separating them. The CDR3 contains 13 residues. Germline lookup yields CDR1 SGHTA and CDR2 FQGNSA. DNA of the CDR3: TGTGCCAGCAGCCCACCAGGGTTTCAGGCCCAGTACTTC. Translating gives CASSPPGFQAQYF.

This rearrangement joins TRBV6-5 to TRBJ1-5; 11 nucleotides match TRBD1. This CDR3 has 15 amino acids. The junction had 9 bases not matched to a gene; V was cut back by 7 bases and J by 7 bases. Looked up from germline, CDR1 is MNHEY and CDR2 is SVGAGI. The CDR3 DNA sequence: TGTGCCAGCAAACCCGGGACAGGGGGTGGACAGCCCCAGCATTTT. Translating it yields CASKPGTGGGQPQHF.

This clone came up a few times. The chain links TRBV7-9 to TRBJ2-7; TRBD2 might be the D (6 bases). From germline, CDR1 is SEHNR and CDR2 FQNEAQ (reference sequence). The CDR3 runs 16 residues. Trimming left V 5 bases short and J 0 bases short, with 17 bases between. The CDR3 nucleotides read TGTGCCAGCAGCCCCTGGGGGGTGGGAAACTCCTACGAGCAGTACTTC. Translation: CASSPWGVGNSYEQYF.

This sequence joins TRBV7-2 and TRBJ2-7; 7 bases map to TRBD1. The CDR3 loop spans 14 amino acids. Looked up from germline, CDR1 is SGHTA and CDR2 is FQGNSA. Trimming took 2 bases from V and 6 from J; bases not matched to a gene: 7. CDR3 nucleotide sequence: TGTGCCAGCAGCTTAAGGGGTAACAGGGGCGAGCAGTACTTC. This sequence encodes CASSLRGNRGEQYF.

This clone was picked up a small number of times. The CDR3 region has the DNA TGTGCCAGCAGTGTAGAGGTATGGGAGACCCAGTACTTC. Amino acid sequence: CASSVEVWETQYF. The chain is built from TRBV6-1 and TRBJ2-5; no clear D. Germline V gene lookup returns CDR1 MNHNS and CDR2 SASEGT. Trimming pared 4 bases from V and 5 bases from J, leaving 11 bases between. The CDR3 sequence is 13 residues long.

This clone was recorded only once. The chain carries TRBV28 and TRBJ2-2; D ambiguous. The CDR3 totals 12 residues. Trimming removed 6 bases from V and 2 bases from J, with 4 bases in between. Germline lookup yields CDR1 MDHEN and CDR2 SYDVKM. CDR3 sequence reads: CASSLNTGELFF. In nucleotides, the CDR3 is TGTGCCAGCAGCCTTAACACCGGGGAGCTGTTTTTT.

This chain joins TRBV4-1 and TRBJ1-1; D may be TRBD1 (5 bases). CDR1 and CDR2 (germline): MGHRA, YSYEKL. V was cut by 0 bases and J by 6 bases, with 8 bases left in between. This CDR3 spans 13 amino acids. CDR3 residues: CASSQDRASEAFF. In nucleotides, the CDR3 is TGCGCCAGCAGCCAAGACAGGGCCTCTGAAGCTTTCTTT.

The chain recombines TRBV6-4 with TRBJ2-1; D perhaps matches TRBD1 (6 bases). The germline CDR1 and CDR2 sequences are MRHNA and SNTAGT. V was clipped by 2 bases and J by 5 bases, with 10 bases between them. This CDR3 has 14 amino acids. CDR3 residues: CASSDNGGHNEQFF. Written as DNA, the CDR3 is TGTGCCAGCAGTGACAATGGGGGCCACAATGAGCAGTTCTTC.

The chain has TRBV7-3 and TRBJ2-7, with 9 bases lining up with TRBD2. Germline assignment: CDR1 SGHTA and CDR2 FQGTGA. With V trimmed by 2 bases and J by 2 bases, 4 bases remained unmatched. The CDR3 runs 15 residues. The CDR3 loop is CASSLEGGGAYEQYF. The DNA of the CDR3 is TGTGCCAGCAGCTTAGAGGGCGGGGGGGCCTACGAGCAGTACTTC.

The chain recombines TRBV7-2 with TRBJ2-2, with D maybe TRBD2 (6 bases). This CDR3 region has 14 residues. V lost 2 bases and J 7 bases, leaving 11 bases between the germline ends. Germline V gene sequence: CDR1 SGHTA, CDR2 FQGNSA. CDR3: CASSLSWGDGELFF. The CDR3 region has the DNA TGTGCCAGCAGCTTAAGTTGGGGGGACGGGGAGCTGTTTTTT.

The V and J genes are TRBV2 and TRBJ1-1; D is unclear. There are 14 residues in the CDR3. The germline gives CDR1 SNHLY, CDR2 FYNNEI. Trimming removed 2 bases at V and 1 base at J, with 8 bases between. CDR3 loop: CASSELSPNTEAFF. The CDR3 coding sequence is TGTGCCAGCAGTGAACTGTCCCCGAACACTGAAGCTTTCTTT.

This clone showed up just a few times. V and J are TRBV2 and TRBJ1-1; no reliable D call. The germline V and J ends were trimmed by 3 bases and 5 bases, with 13 bases remaining between them. This CDR3 has 14 residues. Germline V gene data show CDR1 as SNHLY and CDR2 as FYNNEI. CDR3 region: CASSDEGVRTEAFF. DNA of the CDR3: TGTGCCAGCAGTGATGAGGGAGTGAGGACTGAAGCTTTCTTT.

This clone showed up just a few times. The V call is TRBV27, the J call TRBJ1-3; no clear D. V shed 1 base and J shed 0 bases, with 10 bases lying between them. CDR3 length: 16 residues. Germline CDR1 and CDR2: MNHEY and SMNVEV (reference sequence). For the CDR3, the DNA is TGTGCCAGCAGTTTATTCCGACACGGCTCTGGAAACACCATATATTTT. Translating gives CASSLFRHGSGNTIYF.

In nucleotides, the CDR3 is TGTGCCAGTAGTATGGACAGGGCTAGCACAGATACGCAGTATTTT. The encoded protein is CASSMDRASTDTQYF. The chain recombines TRBV19 with TRBJ2-3, with 8 nucleotides matching TRBD1. The CDR3 consists of 15 residues. Trimming at V came to 3 bases and at J to 0 bases, leaving 2 bases not matched to a gene. In germline, CDR1 is LNHDA, CDR2 SQIVND (reference sequence).

In its sample, this clone was seen a few times. The J gene is TRBJ1-2, the V gene TRBV27, with TRBD1 identical over 8 bases. The CDR3 contains 13 residues. V was pared by 5 bases and J by 7 bases, with 6 bases of the junction left unmatched. From germline, CDR1 is MNHEY and CDR2 SMNVEV (reference sequence). The DNA of the CDR3 is TGTGCCAGCAGTGGGGGACAGGCTGCTGGCTACACCTTC. Protein sequence: CASSGGQAAGYTF.